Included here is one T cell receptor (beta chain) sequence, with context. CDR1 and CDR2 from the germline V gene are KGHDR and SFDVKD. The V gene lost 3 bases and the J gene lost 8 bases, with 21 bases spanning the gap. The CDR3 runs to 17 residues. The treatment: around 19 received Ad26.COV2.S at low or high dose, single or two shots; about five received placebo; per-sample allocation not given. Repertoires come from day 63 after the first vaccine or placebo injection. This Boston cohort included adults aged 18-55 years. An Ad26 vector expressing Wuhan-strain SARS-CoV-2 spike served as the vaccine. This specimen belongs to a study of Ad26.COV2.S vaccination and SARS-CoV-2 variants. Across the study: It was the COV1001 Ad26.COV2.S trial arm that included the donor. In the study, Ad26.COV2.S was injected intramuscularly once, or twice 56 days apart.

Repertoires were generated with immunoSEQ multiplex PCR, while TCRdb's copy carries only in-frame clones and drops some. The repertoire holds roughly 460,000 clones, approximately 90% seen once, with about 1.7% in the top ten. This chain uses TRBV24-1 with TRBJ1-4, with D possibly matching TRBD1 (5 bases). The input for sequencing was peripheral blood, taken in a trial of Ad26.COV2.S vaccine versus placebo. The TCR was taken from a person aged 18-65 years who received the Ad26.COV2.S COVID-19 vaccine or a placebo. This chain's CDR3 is CATSDLPMQGPIEKLFF. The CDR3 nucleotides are TGTGCCACCAGTGATCTACCGATGCAGGGACCTATAGAAAAACTGTTTTTT.